This T cell receptor beta chain is from a study of OX40 agonist ivuxolimab in advanced cancers. Study-wide background: Each patient was given ivuxolimab into a vein every 2 weeks, at 0.01 to 10 mg/kg. Three patients had partial responses: one hepatocellular carcinoma, two cutaneous melanoma.

The germline gives CDR1 MNHNY, CDR2 SVGAGI (reference sequence). The CDR3 length is 12 residues. Trimming shortened V by 0 bases and J by 9 bases, and 6 bases separated the two germline ends. The protocol was immunoSEQ multiplex PCR, while the TCRdb copy is restricted to in-frame clones and leaves out a portion. The sample records 78,000 or so clones, approximately 86% being singletons. The chain is built from TRBV6-6 and TRBJ1-5; D not resolved. The TCR originated in an adult with an advanced solid tumor such as melanoma, head and neck, liver or kidney cancer. The sequenced sample was CD4+ or CD8+ T cells sorted from blood, obtained in a trial of the OX40 agonist ivuxolimab. The CDR3 DNA sequence: TGTGCCAGCAGTTACTCGACGCTGCCCCAGCATTTT. Protein: CASSYSTLPQHF.